This passage covers 21 T cell receptor beta chains from one sample sequenced in a study of shared clonotypes between healthy human individuals. Sequencing used immunoSEQ multiplex PCR; TCRdb keeps in-frame clones, though not all of them. The sample has about 2.4 million clones; roughly nine tenths are singletons. The sample comprised naive CD4+ T cells sorted from blood. As to subset: CD45RA+ positively selected. Receptors originate from a man aged 18 to 35 in good health.

This chain's CDR3 is CASIFAQGATEAFF. CDR3 DNA sequence: TGTGCCAGCATATTCGCTCAGGGGGCCACTGAAGCTTTCTTT. The chain couples TRBV2 to TRBJ1-1; TRBD1 matches 8 bases. With V trimmed by 7 bases and J by 4 bases, 8 bases remained unmatched. The CDR3 consists of 14 residues. The germline V gene encodes CDR1 SNHLY and CDR2 FYNNEI. Together with reference TRBV2 and TRBJ1-1, the CDR3 gives the full variable domain: EPEVTQTPSHQVTQMGQEVILRCVPISNHLYFYWYRQILGQKVEFLVSFYNNEISEKSEIFDDQFSVERPDGSNFTLKIRSTKLEDSAMYFCASIFAQGATEAFFGQGTRLTVV.

With respect to this clone: At the DNA level, this CDR3 is encoded by other sequences in the same sample as well. This rearrangement joins TRBV2 to TRBJ2-7; no definite D call. Germline CDR1 and CDR2: SNHLY and FYNNEI. CDR3 length equals 13 residues. Between the trimmed V and J ends, which lost 1 base and 1 base, there was a span of 5 bases. The CDR3 is CASSEGVSYEQYF. As DNA, the CDR3 is TGTGCCAGCAGTGAAGGTGTGTCCTACGAGCAGTACTTC. Based on the CDR3 plus reference TRBV2 and TRBJ2-7, the full variable domain is EPEVTQTPSHQVTQMGQEVILRCVPISNHLYFYWYRQILGQKVEFLVSFYNNEISEKSEIFDDQFSVERPDGSNFTLKIRSTKLEDSAMYFCASSEGVSYEQYFGPGTRLTVT.

With regard to this clone: Its ends do not fully match the called genes, so a read error is possible. The CDR3 here is CASSLLGLADLEAQYF. CDR3 sequence (DNA): TGTGCCAGCAGCCTACTCGGACTAGCGGACCTAGAGGCCCAGTACTTC. This rearrangement joins TRBV6-8 to TRBJ2-5, with TRBD2 matching 10 bases. CDR3 length equals 16 residues. Per germline, CDR1 MNHGY and CDR2 SAAAGT.

The rearrangement joins TRBV6-6 to TRBJ1-1; 9 bases line up with TRBD1. Per germline, CDR1 MNHNY and CDR2 SVGAGI (reference sequence). J lost 5 bases, V lost 7 bases, and 8 bases had no gene match. CDR3 length: 14 amino acids. CDR3 sequence (DNA): TGTGCCAGCACCCGGGACAGGGTAGGGACTGAAGCTTTCTTT. It yields the protein CASTRDRVGTEAFF.

The chain recombines TRBV27 with TRBJ2-4; the D call may be TRBD1 or TRBD2 (5 bases each). The CDR3 length is 17 residues. Germline assignment: CDR1 MNHEY and CDR2 SMNVEV (reference sequence). Trimming left V 2 bases short and J 2 bases short, with 16 bases between. In nucleotides, the CDR3 is TGTGCCAGCAGTTTAGAGGGGCCGAAAAACCCCAAAAACATTCAGTACTTC. Protein: CASSLEGPKNPKNIQYF.

The chain uses TRBV6-6 and TRBJ1-1; 10 positions agree with TRBD1. Trimming removed 4 bases from V and 5 bases from J; junction bases left unmatched: 4. Germline assignment: CDR1 MNHNY and CDR2 SVGAGI (reference sequence). The CDR3 is 14 amino acids. In DNA, the CDR3 is TGTGCCAGCAGTTGGGGGACAGGGGATACTGAAGCTTTCTTT. Translating gives CASSWGTGDTEAFF.

CDR3 in DNA: TGTGCCAGCAGCTTCGAAGGGGCTGGTGATTCACCCCTCCACTTT. Translation gives CASSFEGAGDSPLHF. The V call is TRBV7-9, the J call TRBJ1-6; tentatively, D is TRBD1 (5 bases). The CDR3 length is 15 residues. Germline V gene sequence: CDR1 SEHNR, CDR2 FQNEAQ (reference sequence). The V end lost 3 bases, the J end lost 8 bases, and 14 bases lay between the germline ends.

In this sample, this clone turned up once. The chain uses TRBV6-4 and TRBJ1-4; D uncertain. This CDR3 is built from 18 residues. V was clipped by 2 bases and J by 2 bases, with 18 bases between them. Looked up from germline, CDR1 is MRHNA and CDR2 is SNTAGT. The CDR3 protein is CASSDGTFGRPTNEKLFF. CDR3 nucleotides: TGTGCCAGCAGTGACGGTACGTTTGGTAGGCCCACTAATGAAAAACTGTTTTTT.

The chain employs TRBV5-6 and TRBJ1-6; 9 bases agree with TRBD1. CDR1 and CDR2 from the germline V gene are SGHDT and YYEEEE. V lost 4 bases, J lost 6 bases, and 8 bases stayed unmatched. The CDR3 covers 16 residues. The CDR3 DNA follows: TGTGCCAGCAGCCTTCTTACGGGACAGGGTAATTCACCCCTCCACTTT. It is translated as CASSLLTGQGNSPLHF.

Remarks on this clone: At the DNA level, this CDR3 is encoded by other sequences in the same sample as well. The V call is TRBV5-1, the J call TRBJ1-1; weak D call: TRBD1 (5 bases). Germline CDR1 is SGHRS and CDR2 is YFSETQ. V gave up 5 bases and J gave up 2 bases, with 10 bases separating them. The CDR3 length is 13 residues. The CDR3 spells CASRYGANTEAFF. CDR3 nucleotide sequence: TGCGCCAGCAGATACGGGGCCAACACTGAAGCTTTCTTT.

The CDR3 coding sequence is TGTGCCAGCAGCTTAAAGGGGTGGAGGGGGAACCAAGAGACCCAGTACTTC. Encoded protein: CASSLKGWRGNQETQYF. This chain uses TRBV7-3 with TRBJ2-5; either TRBD1 or TRBD2 may supply D (6 bases each). Germline values: CDR1 SGHTA, CDR2 FQGTGA. CDR3 length: 17 amino acids. The ends were cut back, 1 base at V and 0 bases at J, with 15 bases in the middle.

The CDR3 nucleotides read TGTGCCAGCAGTGGGAGCGGGGAGCTGTTTTTT. This codes for CASSGSGELFF. V usage is TRBV2 and J usage is TRBJ2-2, with unresolved D. V gave up 4 bases and J gave up 7 bases, with 4 bases separating them. This CDR3 has 11 amino acids. Germline CDR1 reads SNHLY; CDR2 reads FYNNEI.

The chain couples TRBV7-9 to TRBJ1-3; possible D gene TRBD1, 5 bases. CDR1 SEHNR and CDR2 FQNEAQ come from the germline V gene (reference sequence). The CDR3 runs 14 residues. V was trimmed by 4 bases and J by 0 bases, leaving 7 bases between them. CDR3 sequence (DNA): TGTGCCAGCAGCTCGGACAACTCTGGAAACACCATATATTTT. Translation: CASSSDNSGNTIYF.

This rearrangement joins TRBV18 to TRBJ1-1; D call uncertain. Trimming pared 3 bases from V and 6 bases from J, leaving 20 bases between. The CDR3 length is 16 residues. Germline loops: CDR1 KGHSH, CDR2 LQKENI. The CDR3 region is CASSPSPNSPSSEAFF. The CDR3 DNA sequence: TGTGCCAGCTCACCTAGTCCCAACTCCCCCTCCTCTGAAGCTTTCTTT. Full variable domain (missing parts from reference TRBV18 and TRBJ1-1): NAGVMQNPRHLVRRRGQEARLRCSPMKGHSHVYWYRQLPEEGLKFMVYLQKENIIDESGMPKERFSAEFPKEGPSILRIQQVVRGDSAAYFCASSPSPNSPSSEAFFGQGTRLTVV.

The chain couples TRBV19 to TRBJ1-5; TRBD1 matches at 7 bases. The CDR3 is 17 residues long. Losses at the gene ends were 3 bases for V and 2 bases for J; bases not matched to a gene: 10. CDR1 and CDR2 (germline): LNHDA, SQIVND (reference sequence). As DNA, the CDR3 is TGTGCCAGTAGTATGGGATCACAGGGGTCTGGCAATCAGCCCCAGCATTTT. Protein sequence: CASSMGSQGSGNQPQHF.

V usage is TRBV6-6 and J usage is TRBJ2-7; 8 nucleotides align to TRBD1. Germline CDR1 MNHNY, CDR2 SVGAGI (reference sequence). The junction had 11 bases not matched to a gene; V was cut back by 5 bases and J by 2 bases. There are 16 residues in the CDR3. CDR3 sequence reads: CASSGSGTGAAYEQYF. In DNA form, the CDR3 reads TGTGCCAGCAGTGGCTCCGGGACAGGCGCCGCCTACGAGCAGTACTTC.

This clone was seen a few times. Other DNA sequences within the sample encode an identical CDR3. The chain couples TRBV18 to TRBJ1-1; D is ambiguous. This CDR3 is 13 amino acids long. In germline, CDR1 is KGHSH, CDR2 LQKENI. The ends were cut back, 0 bases at V and 8 bases at J, with 10 bases in the middle. DNA of the CDR3: TGTGCCAGCTCACCACCGGTGGGCACCGAAGCTTTCTTT. Protein product: CASSPPVGTEAFF.

This chain uses TRBV7-8 with TRBJ1-4; D might be TRBD1 (6 bases). There are 16 residues in the CDR3. The V gene lost 2 bases and the J gene lost 6 bases, with 16 bases spanning the gap. Per germline, CDR1 SGHVS and CDR2 FQNEAQ. CDR3 region: CASSLLGLQGYEKLFF. The CDR3 bases are TGTGCCAGCAGCTTACTTGGTTTACAGGGCTATGAAAAACTGTTTTTT.

The V and J genes are TRBV5-1 and TRBJ2-3, with D perhaps TRBD2 (5 bases). CDR1 is SGHRS, CDR2 YFSETQ, per germline. Trimming took 3 bases from V and 0 from J, leaving 14 bases between them. The CDR3 is 16 residues long. DNA for the CDR3: TGCGCCAGCAGCTCCCGGACTTCGTTTAGCACAGATACGCAGTATTTT. It yields the protein CASSSRTSFSTDTQYF.

The chain joins TRBV6-1 to TRBJ1-6, with D hard to call. Germline V gene sequence: CDR1 MNHNS, CDR2 SASEGT. The CDR3 covers 13 residues. V was trimmed by 7 bases and J by 8 bases, leaving 12 bases between them. The CDR3 is CASKWEKYSPLHF. DNA of the CDR3: TGTGCCAGCAAGTGGGAGAAGTATTCACCCCTCCACTTT.

This sequence joins TRBV9 and TRBJ2-1, with 10 positions matching TRBD2. V was clipped by 3 bases and J by 2 bases; unmatched bases: 2. Per germline, CDR1 SGDLS and CDR2 YYNGEE. There are 15 residues in the CDR3. The CDR3 protein is CASSDSGGTYNEQFF. The CDR3 region has the DNA TGTGCCAGCAGCGATAGCGGGGGGACCTACAATGAGCAGTTCTTC.